One sample yielded the 26 T cell receptor beta chains listed below, sequenced in a study of identical twins. A single record per CDR3 protein comes from TCRdb applying MiXCR to the 5' RACE reads. The profile covers 450,000 or so distinct CDR3 sequences, with about 18% appearing a single time and roughly an eighth taken by the ten largest. Source material: naive T cells sorted from blood. The receptors were sampled from a man aged 50 to 59 in good health.

The gene calls are TRBV20-1 and TRBJ2-7; D is unresolved. Germline V CDR1 and CDR2: DFQATT, SNEGSKA (reference sequence). V lost 2 bases, J lost 0 bases, and 14 bases lay in between. This CDR3 has 15 amino acids. The CDR3 sequence: CSARPGSRSSYEQYF. The CDR3 nucleotides read TGCAGTGCTAGACCCGGGTCCAGGAGCTCCTACGAGCAGTACTTC.

This clonotype was observed many times. The chain carries TRBV5-6 and TRBJ2-7; D tentatively reads TRBD1 or TRBD2 (5 bases each). The CDR3 runs 13 residues. The V gene lost 0 bases and the J gene lost 4 bases, with 8 bases spanning the gap. The germline gives CDR1 SGHDT, CDR2 YYEEEE. The CDR3 region has the DNA TGTGCCAGCAGCTTGGAGGGACCTTACGAGCAGTACTTC. Translating it yields CASSLEGPYEQYF.

This clonotype was detected a few times. V and J are TRBV12-3 or TRBV12-4 and TRBJ1-2; D gene unclear. The CDR3 totals 17 residues. V was cut by 2 bases and J by 2 bases, with 18 bases left in between. The CDR3: CASSLSTGLGGNYGYTF. Here the CDR3 DNA reads TGTGCCAGCAGTTTATCCACTGGACTGGGCGGCAACTATGGCTACACCTTC.

V is TRBV5-1 and J is TRBJ1-5, with D possibly matching TRBD1 (6 bases). Germline V gene data show CDR1 as SGHRS and CDR2 as YFSETQ. The V end was cut by 1 base, the J end by 3 bases, with 11 bases between. The CDR3 contains 15 residues. The CDR3 here is CASSLQGSPNQPQHF. Here the CDR3 DNA reads TGCGCCAGCAGCTTGCAGGGGTCCCCCAATCAGCCCCAGCATTTT.

The V call is TRBV4-1, the J call TRBJ2-4, with unresolved D. Germline-derived CDR1 and CDR2 are MGHRA and YSYEKL. The V and J ends lost 1 base and 11 bases respectively, with 15 bases between them. This CDR3 has 14 amino acids. CDR3 nucleotide sequence: TGCGCCAGCAGCCAAGGGCCTACTGGTGGTGTTCAGTACTTC. Its protein product is CASSQGPTGGVQYF.

This clonotype is judged medium-sized. The chain couples TRBV4-1 to TRBJ1-2; D is perhaps TRBD1 (6 bases). The CDR3 runs 15 residues. The germline gives CDR1 MGHRA, CDR2 YSYEKL. Trimming left V 0 bases short and J 1 base short, with 9 bases between. CDR3 DNA: TGCGCCAGCAGCCAAGATCGGACAGTTAACTATGGCTACACCTTC. It yields the protein CASSQDRTVNYGYTF.

A single count supports this clonotype. This chain joins TRBV7-2 and TRBJ2-1; 9 bases are shared with TRBD2. The CDR3 sequence is 15 residues long. Germline CDR1 reads SGHTA; CDR2 reads FQGNSA. Trimming removed 5 bases from V and 8 bases from J; junction bases left unmatched: 10. The CDR3 is CASSAIAGVGDEQFF. For the CDR3, the DNA is TGTGCCAGCAGCGCAATAGCGGGAGTAGGAGATGAGCAGTTCTTC.

This clonotype was counted ten times or more. The rearrangement joins TRBV12-3 or TRBV12-4 to TRBJ2-7; D might be TRBD1 (5 bases). The CDR3 has 14 residues. The V end lost 3 bases, the J end lost 9 bases, and 18 bases lay between the germline ends. The CDR3 bases are TGTGCCAGCAGTTTTGGGGCGCCCTTCACAGGGCAGTACTTC. As protein: CASSFGAPFTGQYF.

The sample holds a few counts of this clonotype. This chain links TRBV7-2 with TRBJ1-4; D is undetermined. Germline V gene data show CDR1 as SGHTA and CDR2 as FQGNSA. This CDR3 contains 13 residues. The V end was cut by 8 bases, the J end by 4 bases, with 11 bases between. In DNA, the CDR3 is TGTGCCAGCCGGTGGTACGATAATGAAAAACTGTTTTTT. It translates to CASRWYDNEKLFF. Drawing the rest from reference TRBV7-2 and TRBJ1-4, the complete variable domain is GAGVSQSPSNKVTEKGKDVELRCDPISGHTALYWYRQSLGQGLEFLIYFQGNSAPDKSGLPSDRFSAERTGGSVSTLTIQRTQQEDSAVYLCASRWYDNEKLFFGSGTQLSVL.

In this sample, this clonotype turned up a few times. This rearrangement joins TRBV20-1 to TRBJ1-2; TRBD1 might be the D (6 bases). Trimming took 2 bases from V and 2 from J, leaving 9 bases between them. The germline CDR1 and CDR2 sequences are DFQATT and SNEGSKA (reference sequence). The CDR3 runs 13 residues. CDR3 nucleotides: TGCAGTGCTAGACGGACAGAGAACTATGGCTACACCTTC. Encoded protein: CSARRTENYGYTF.

CDR3 sequence: CASSPEGVSYNEQFF. Written as DNA, the CDR3 is TGCGCCAGCAGCCCTGAGGGTGTCTCCTACAATGAGCAGTTCTTC. The V gene is TRBV5-1, the J gene TRBJ2-1, with a tentative D call TRBD2 (5 bases). V lost 4 bases, J lost 0 bases, and 11 bases lay in between. CDR3 length: 15 residues. Germline loops: CDR1 SGHRS, CDR2 YFSETQ.

At least ten counts were recorded for this clonotype. The chain has TRBV20-1 and TRBJ2-1; D call uncertain. CDR3 length: 11 amino acids. Trimming pared 5 bases from V and 3 bases from J, leaving 5 bases between. The germline V gene has CDR1 DFQATT and CDR2 SNEGSKA (reference sequence). The CDR3 region is CSAGYYNEQFF. CDR3 DNA sequence: TGCAGTGCTGGGTACTACAATGAGCAGTTCTTC.

The sample holds many counts of this clonotype. The chain is built from TRBV27 and TRBJ1-6, with D uncertain. Per germline, CDR1 MNHEY and CDR2 SMNVEV (reference sequence). CDR3 length equals 20 residues. Trimming removed 3 bases from V and 0 bases from J, with 21 bases in between. For the CDR3, the DNA is TGTGCCAGCAGTTTGGTGGCAGGCCCACTCCTTAGCTCCTATAATTCACCCCTCCACTTT. This encodes CASSLVAGPLLSSYNSPLHF.

The J gene is TRBJ2-5, the V gene TRBV9, with unresolved D. Trimming took off 0 bases at V and 5 bases at J, with 8 bases between the two ends. The CDR3 runs to 13 residues. Germline V CDR1 and CDR2: SGDLS, YYNGEE. The CDR3 is CASSVELGETQYF. CDR3 nucleotides: TGTGCCAGCAGCGTAGAGCTGGGGGAGACCCAGTACTTC.

The chain joins TRBV6-2 or TRBV6-3 to TRBJ1-4; 10 nucleotides agree with TRBD1. This CDR3 comprises 20 residues. V was pared by 4 bases and J by 8 bases, with 22 bases of the junction left unmatched. Germline CDR1 MNHEY, CDR2 SVGEGT. The CDR3, as DNA: TGTGCCAGCAGTTTCAACGCCGGGACAGGGGACCTACGGCGGGCGGAAAAACTGTTTTTT. Its protein is CASSFNAGTGDLRRAEKLFF.

The chain carries TRBV29-1 and TRBJ2-2; 10 bases map to TRBD1. This CDR3 region has 14 residues. The germline V gene encodes CDR1 SQVTM and CDR2 ANQGSEA. Unmatched junction bases numbered 3, after V lost 6 bases and J lost 2 bases. The CDR3 loop is CSVDRGRNTGELFF. The CDR3 DNA sequence: TGCAGCGTAGACAGGGGGCGCAACACCGGGGAGCTGTTTTTT.

This clonotype was counted a few times. The rearrangement links TRBV9 to TRBJ2-7; 11 bases align to TRBD2. The CDR3 contains 15 residues. The germline gives CDR1 SGDLS, CDR2 YYNGEE. J lost 3 bases, V lost 4 bases, and 6 bases had no gene match. The CDR3 coding sequence is TGTGCCAGCAGCTCTCCCGGGACTAGCGGCTACGAGCAGTACTTC. Protein sequence: CASSSPGTSGYEQYF.

Only a few counts were recorded for this clonotype. DNA for the CDR3: TGCGCCAGCAGCTTGTCTCTACGCCGAGAAGAGACCCAGTACTTC. Amino acid sequence: CASSLSLRREETQYF. The V and J genes are TRBV5-1 and TRBJ2-5; D not resolved. The germline V gene encodes CDR1 SGHRS and CDR2 YFSETQ. The CDR3 extends over 15 amino acids. Deletions cut 1 base from V and 3 bases from J, with 13 bases between.

This clonotype was observed a few times. The chain is built from TRBV5-5 and TRBJ2-7; 13 bases are a match to TRBD2. Trimming took 0 bases from V and 3 from J; bases not matched to a gene: 3. The CDR3 is 16 residues long. CDR1 and CDR2 (germline): SGHKS, YYEKEE (reference sequence). The CDR3 sequence: CASSLGLAGGNYEQYF. The CDR3 DNA sequence: TGTGCCAGCAGCTTGGGACTAGCGGGGGGAAACTACGAGCAGTACTTC.

In nucleotides, the CDR3 is TGTGCCAGCAGTCCGCTTTGGGGTGGTGGCTACACCTTC. Encoded protein: CASSPLWGGGYTF. This sequence joins TRBV12-3 or TRBV12-4 and TRBJ1-2; D uncertain. The CDR3 has 13 residues. V shed 5 bases and J shed 7 bases, with 14 bases lying between them.

The table lists this clonotype with a few counts. The chain is built from TRBV20-1 and TRBJ2-1; D not resolved. The V end lost 3 bases, the J end lost 5 bases, and 8 bases lay between the germline ends. This CDR3 is 12 amino acids long. CDR1 is DFQATT, CDR2 SNEGSKA, per germline (reference sequence). CDR3 coding DNA: TGCAGTGCTAGTTGGCAGAACAATGAGCAGTTCTTC. Protein product: CSASWQNNEQFF.

This clonotype was picked up many times. The genes are TRBV7-9 and TRBJ1-2; 9 bases match TRBD1. Looked up from germline, CDR1 is SEHNR and CDR2 is FQNEAQ (reference sequence). The CDR3 extends over 14 amino acids. V was clipped by 1 base and J by 7 bases; unmatched bases: 4. CDR3 nucleotides: TGTGCCAGCAGCTTAGGTACAGGGGGCTTTGGCTACACCTTC. Amino acids: CASSLGTGGFGYTF.

The sample holds many counts of this clonotype. The gene calls are TRBV28 and TRBJ2-7; D not certain. This CDR3 is built from 11 residues. The V end was cut by 0 bases, the J end by 7 bases, with 4 bases between. The V gene's germline CDR1 is MDHEN and CDR2 SYDVKM. The CDR3 DNA reads TGTGCCAGCAGTTTATGGGGTGAGCAGTACTTC. The encoded protein is CASSLWGEQYF.

The rearrangement links TRBV28 to TRBJ2-7; the D gene is possibly TRBD2 (6 bases). This CDR3 has 15 amino acids. V was cut by 5 bases and J by 0 bases, with 14 bases left in between. CDR1 MDHEN and CDR2 SYDVKM come from the germline V gene. The DNA of the CDR3 is TGTGCCAGCAGTGCGGGACTGAGGAGCTCCTACGAGCAGTACTTC. Translation: CASSAGLRSSYEQYF.

The chain is built from TRBV12-3 or TRBV12-4 and TRBJ2-1, with TRBD1 matching 10 bases. The CDR3 runs to 16 residues. V was pared by 2 bases and J by 9 bases, with 10 bases of the junction left unmatched. CDR3 in amino acids: CASSLPRDRGWVEQFF. The CDR3 bases are TGTGCCAGCAGTTTACCCCGGGACAGGGGCTGGGTTGAGCAGTTCTTC.

The CDR3 loop reads CASSHIKKGRYEQYF. The CDR3 bases are TGTGCCAGCAGCCATATAAAGAAGGGACGCTACGAGCAGTACTTC. The chain couples TRBV21-1 to TRBJ2-7; the table's D call TRBD1 went unverified against the DNA. TRBV21-1 is classified as a pseudogene. This CDR3 comprises 15 residues.